Below are 21 T cell receptor beta chains sequenced from a single sample in a study of T cell changes during pregnancy in multiple sclerosis. Produced via immunoSEQ multiplex PCR; TCRdb's table is partial and in-frame only. The top ten clones hold 2.2% of a sample with 70,000 to 95,000 clones, approximately 94% of them seen once. The sequencing here drew on peripheral blood, taken in the third trimester of pregnancy. The source is a female donor with multiple sclerosis, enrolled in a pregnancy study.

The chain uses TRBV2 and TRBJ2-7; 8 positions match TRBD1. The V gene's germline CDR1 is SNHLY and CDR2 FYNNEI. This CDR3 is built from 15 residues. Trimming cost V 4 bases and J 7 bases; bases outside gene matches: 12. The CDR3 coding sequence is TGTGCCAGCAGTGCGCAGCTCAGGGGGCGAGGAGAGCAGTACTTC. Protein product: CASSAQLRGRGEQYF.

The gene calls are TRBV1 and TRBJ2-1; whether TRBD2, the table's D call, matches the DNA was not checked. TRBV1 is recorded as a pseudogene. This CDR3 has 13 amino acids. The CDR3 here is CTLEEGPTNEQFF. The DNA of the CDR3 is TGCACCCTCGAGGAGGGCCCAACCAATGAGCAGTTCTTC.

The CDR3 DNA reads TGTGCCAGTAGTATAATAAATGAGCAGTTCTTC. Amino acid sequence: CASSIINEQFF. The chain recombines TRBV19 with TRBJ2-1; D is unclear. From germline, CDR1 is LNHDA and CDR2 SQIVND (reference sequence). V lost 2 bases to trimming and J lost 7 bases, with 3 bases between them. The length of the CDR3 is 11 residues.

The V call is TRBV25-1, the J call TRBJ1-5; TRBD1 might be the D (6 bases). CDR3 length: 14 residues. Per the germline V gene, CDR1 is MGHDK and CDR2 is SYGVNS. V dropped 1 base and J dropped 5 bases, with 9 bases sitting between them. The CDR3, as DNA: TGTGCCAGCAGTGAATCGGGACACTATCAGCCCCAGCATTTT. It codes for CASSESGHYQPQHF. Drawing the rest from reference TRBV25-1 and TRBJ1-5, the complete variable domain is EADIYQTPRYLVIGTGKKITLECSQTMGHDKMYWYQQDPGMELHLIHYSYGVNSTEKGDLSSESTVSRIRTEHFPLTLESARPSHTSQYLCASSESGHYQPQHFGDGTRLSIL.

This clone was counted at least ten times. The V and J genes are TRBV28 and TRBJ1-1; no clear D. The CDR3 is 14 amino acids. Trimming took 7 bases from V and 8 from J, leaving 20 bases between them. Germline V gives CDR1 MDHEN, CDR2 SYDVKM. CDR3 residues: CASTSEGGGQEAFF. The CDR3 DNA follows: TGTGCCAGCACCTCTGAGGGCGGAGGTCAAGAAGCTTTCTTT.

V usage is TRBV4-3 and J usage is TRBJ1-5, with a tentative D call TRBD1 (6 bases). Germline assignment: CDR1 LGHNA and CDR2 YSLEER. V was trimmed by 0 bases and J by 1 base, leaving 13 bases between them. The CDR3 totals 17 residues. Here the CDR3 DNA reads TGCGCCAGCAGCCAAGACCCCCCGGACAGCAGCAATCAGCCCCAGCATTTT. Amino acid sequence: CASSQDPPDSSNQPQHF.

The chain links TRBV7-2 to TRBJ2-3, with 14 bases matching TRBD2. V lost 1 base, J lost 6 bases, and 9 bases stayed unmatched. The CDR3 covers 18 residues. Germline CDR1 and CDR2: SGHTA and FQGNSA. CDR3: CASSLGFRRLAGGDTQYF. The CDR3 DNA sequence: TGTGCCAGCAGCTTAGGGTTCAGAAGACTAGCGGGAGGGGATACGCAGTATTTT. The entire variable domain, with the rest obtained from reference TRBV7-2 and TRBJ2-3, is as follows: GAGVSQSPSNKVTEKGKDVELRCDPISGHTALYWYRQSLGQGLEFLIYFQGNSAPDKSGLPSDRFSAERTGGSVSTLTIQRTQQEDSAVYLCASSLGFRRLAGGDTQYFGPGTRLTVL.

The V call is TRBV6-1, the J call TRBJ1-3; possibly TRBD1 for D (5 bases). Looked up from germline, CDR1 is MNHNS and CDR2 is SASEGT. The CDR3 contains 15 residues. V lost 5 bases, J lost 4 bases, and 15 bases lay in between. The CDR3: CASSRWDGGGNTIYF. CDR3 nucleotide sequence: TGTGCCAGCAGTCGATGGGACGGAGGGGGAAACACCATATATTTT.

The V call is TRBV30, the J call TRBJ1-2, with 8 bases aligning to TRBD1. V lost 0 bases and J lost 6; bases outside the gene matches: 3. The CDR3 has 13 residues. Germline lookup yields CDR1 GTSNPN and CDR2 SVGIG (reference sequence). The CDR3 sequence: CAWSVLTGDGYTF. CDR3 nucleotides: TGTGCCTGGAGTGTACTGACAGGGGATGGCTACACCTTC.

The chain joins TRBV28 to TRBJ2-7; 8 positions match TRBD2. The J segment lost 4 bases and the V segment lost 4 bases, leaving 12 bases of the junction unmatched. This CDR3 is built from 16 residues. CDR1 is MDHEN and CDR2 is SYDVKM in the germline V gene. This CDR3 is CASSSSEGLGRYEQYF. The CDR3 coding sequence is TGTGCCAGCAGTTCCTCTGAGGGACTAGGAAGATACGAGCAGTACTTC.

The gene calls are TRBV7-8 and TRBJ1-5; 7 bases map to TRBD1. There are 15 residues in the CDR3. The ends lost 2 bases at V and 0 bases at J; junction bases unmatched: 1. Germline values: CDR1 SGHVS, CDR2 FQNEAQ. The CDR3 bases are TGTGCCAGCAGCTTAAGGGGGCATAGCAATCAGCCCCAGCATTTT. This translates into CASSLRGHSNQPQHF.

The chain is built from TRBV6-4 and TRBJ1-2; D is possibly TRBD1 (5 bases). Germline loops: CDR1 MRHNA, CDR2 SNTAGT. V was clipped by 4 bases and J by 8 bases, with 23 bases between them. This CDR3 is 16 amino acids long. The CDR3 DNA follows: TGTGCCAGCAGTGCTTATCCCGGGACTCCTGGAGGGGGCTACACCTTC. This gives the protein CASSAYPGTPGGGYTF.

V and J are TRBV1 and TRBJ2-5; whether TRBD2, the table's D call, matches the DNA was not checked. TRBV1 is a pseudogene locus. This CDR3 has 14 amino acids. CDR3 sequence reads: CTSSAGTWWETQYF. The CDR3 bases are TGCACCAGCAGCGCCGGGACTTGGTGGGAGACCCAGTACTTC.

The rearrangement uses TRBV7-2 and TRBJ1-1; D gene unclear. This CDR3 is built from 13 residues. Per germline, CDR1 SGHTA and CDR2 FQGNSA. V was shortened by 7 bases and J by 1 base, with 10 bases between the two germline ends. The CDR3 nucleotides are TGTGCCAGCACCAAAGACAAGAACACTGAAGCTTTCTTT. The encoded protein is CASTKDKNTEAFF.

This chain joins TRBV18 and TRBJ2-2; a weak D match, TRBD1 (5 bases). V lost 3 bases to trimming and J lost 4 bases, with 9 bases between them. Germline V CDR1 and CDR2: KGHSH, LQKENI. CDR3 length equals 14 residues. This chain's CDR3 is CASSPTGPTGELFF. Written as DNA, the CDR3 is TGTGCCAGCTCACCTACAGGCCCCACCGGGGAGCTGTTTTTT.

The rearrangement uses TRBV5-4 and TRBJ1-1; D possibly corresponds to TRBD1 (6 bases). Trimming left V 0 bases short and J 5 bases short, with 11 bases between. The CDR3 sequence is 14 residues long. CDR1 and CDR2 (germline): SGHNT, YYREEE (reference sequence). CDR3 in amino acids: CASSLVRQGTEAFF. The CDR3 region has the DNA TGTGCCAGCAGCTTGGTCAGGCAGGGGACTGAAGCTTTCTTT.

The CDR3 sequence is CASSLVGDTYEQYF. The CDR3 DNA reads TGTGCCAGCAGCTTAGTAGGGGATACCTACGAGCAGTACTTC. The gene calls are TRBV11-3 and TRBJ2-7; tentatively, D is TRBD1 (5 bases). CDR1 is SGHNT and CDR2 is YENEEA in the germline V gene. V lost 1 base and J 2 bases, leaving 9 bases between the germline ends. This CDR3 is built from 14 residues. Combining the CDR3 with reference TRBV11-3 and TRBJ2-7 gives the whole variable domain EAGVVQSPRYKIIEKKQPVAFWCNPISGHNTLYWYLQNLGQGPELLIRYENEEAVDDSQLPKDRFSAERLKGVDSTLKIQPAELGDSAVYLCASSLVGDTYEQYFGPGTRLTVT.

The rearrangement uses TRBV5-1 and TRBJ2-1; maybe TRBD1 (6 bases). V was pared by 0 bases and J by 3 bases, with 13 bases between. Germline V lookup: CDR1 SGHRS, CDR2 YFSETQ. The CDR3 sequence is 16 residues long. CDR3 sequence (DNA): TGCGCCAGCAGCTTGGGGTACAGGGTCCTCTACAATGAGCAGTTCTTC. It translates to CASSLGYRVLYNEQFF. The whole variable domain, remainder taken from reference TRBV5-1 and TRBJ2-1, is KAGVTQTPRYLIKTRGQQVTLSCSPISGHRSVSWYQQTPGQGLQFLFEYFSETQRNKGNFPGRFSGRQFSNSRSEMNVSTLELGDSALYLCASSLGYRVLYNEQFFGPGTRLTVL.

The V and J genes are TRBV30 and TRBJ2-2; 7 nucleotides agree with TRBD2. Germline V gene lookup returns CDR1 GTSNPN and CDR2 SVGIG (reference sequence). This CDR3 contains 13 residues. Here the CDR3 reads CARRAGRTGELFF. In nucleotides, the CDR3 is TGTGCTAGGAGAGCGGGACGGACCGGGGAGCTGTTTTTT.

The chain combines TRBV25-1 with TRBJ2-1, with 8 positions matching TRBD2. V lost 7 bases, J lost 6 bases, and 8 bases stayed unmatched. The CDR3 contains 14 residues. Germline CDR1 reads MGHDK; CDR2 reads SYGVNS. The DNA of the CDR3 is TGTGCCAGCAAGGAAGCGGGAGACGGCAATGAGCAGTTCTTC. It specifies CASKEAGDGNEQFF.

This clone was seen just once. The genes are TRBV19 and TRBJ1-5; TRBD1 agrees at 8 bases. CDR3 length equals 14 residues. V shed 1 base and J 11 bases; nucleotides not matched to a gene: 7. Germline V gene data show CDR1 as LNHDA and CDR2 as SQIVND (reference sequence). CDR3 sequence: CASSIGTGNFAQHF. DNA of the CDR3: TGTGCCAGTAGTATAGGGACAGGGAATTTTGCCCAGCATTTT.